These 26 T cell receptor beta chains share one sample of origin, sequenced in a study of T cell responses to AZD1222 COVID-19 vaccine. Clones were read by immunoSEQ multiplex PCR, and TCRdb kept only the in-frame ones, dropping some. The sample consists of approximately 130,000 clones, roughly 87% of them appearing once. Here the sequenced sample was peripheral blood, taken 28 days after the second AZD1222 dose. These receptors were collected from an adult who received the AZD1222 COVID-19 vaccine.

This chain uses TRBV4-1 with TRBJ2-1; the match to TRBD2 covers 11 bases. The CDR3 is made up of 15 amino acids. Germline values: CDR1 MGHRA, CDR2 YSYEKL. V trimming: 0 bases; J trimming: 12 bases; junction bases outside the gene matches: 7. The CDR3 here is CASSQEALAGGRQFF. Written as DNA, the CDR3 is TGCGCCAGCAGCCAAGAAGCCCTAGCGGGAGGACGGCAGTTCTTC.

The V call is TRBV10-2, the J call TRBJ2-2, with 8 nucleotides matching TRBD2. Germline V gives CDR1 WSHSY, CDR2 SAAADI. The CDR3 is made up of 16 amino acids. The V gene end was trimmed by 7 bases and the J gene end by 0 bases; junction bases not matched to a gene: 7. This CDR3 reads CASNKLAGANTGELFF. Written as DNA, the CDR3 is TGCGCCAGCAATAAGCTAGCGGGCGCGAACACCGGGGAGCTGTTTTTT.

On this clone itself: One end of the junction is discordant with germline, which a read error may explain. The CDR3 nucleotides are TGTGCCGGCAGCTTCTTTCTCATTGTGGACTCGCCCACTGAAGCTTTCTTT. Its protein product is CAGSFFLIVDSPTEAFF. The chain couples TRBV5-4 to TRBJ1-1; D ambiguous. Germline CDR1 is SGHNT and CDR2 is YYREEE (reference sequence). The CDR3 contains 17 residues.

The chain joins TRBV7-8 to TRBJ2-2, with 8 nucleotides matching TRBD1. The CDR3 is 16 residues long. J gave up 6 bases and V 5 bases, and 11 bases lay outside the gene matches. Germline CDR1 reads SGHVS; CDR2 reads FQNEAQ. The CDR3 loop reads CASSLPSGQVAGELFF. Written as DNA, the CDR3 is TGTGCCAGCAGCCTACCATCGGGACAGGTGGCCGGGGAGCTGTTTTTT.

V usage is TRBV9 and J usage is TRBJ1-2; TRBD1 might be the D (6 bases). V lost 1 base and J lost 7, with 14 bases in between. Per the germline V gene, CDR1 is SGDLS and CDR2 is YYNGEE. The CDR3 is 14 amino acids. The DNA for the CDR3 is TGTGCCAGCAGCGTAACGGGGGGCGCCTTTGGCTACACCTTC. Translating gives CASSVTGGAFGYTF.

The rearrangement joins TRBV4-1 to TRBJ2-6; D not resolved. CDR1 is MGHRA and CDR2 is YSYEKL in the germline V gene. The V end was cut by 0 bases, the J end by 5 bases, with 8 bases between. The CDR3 extends over 15 amino acids. The CDR3 nucleotides are TGCGCCAGCAGCCAAGAACAATGGCGGGCCAACGTCCTGACTTTC. Translated, it gives CASSQEQWRANVLTF.

The genes are TRBV7-9 and TRBJ1-4; D remains ambiguous. This CDR3 region has 14 residues. Trimming removed 2 bases from V and 5 bases from J, with 9 bases in between. Germline V CDR1 and CDR2: SEHNR, FQNEAQ (reference sequence). The CDR3 spells CASSLMTGNEKLFF. The CDR3 region has the DNA TGTGCCAGCAGCTTAATGACGGGGAATGAAAAACTGTTTTTT.

The rearrangement links TRBV4-1 to TRBJ1-2; 8 positions match TRBD1. Germline lookup yields CDR1 MGHRA and CDR2 YSYEKL. V shed 0 bases, J shed 4 bases, and the junction held 13 bases outside the gene matches. This CDR3 has 18 amino acids. For the CDR3, the DNA is TGCGCCAGCAGCCAAGACAGTAGGGGACAGGTCCCTGTCTATGGCTACACCTTC. Translated: CASSQDSRGQVPVYGYTF.

This chain uses TRBV14 with TRBJ2-2; TRBD2 is a possible D gene (5 bases). Germline V gene data show CDR1 as SGHDN and CDR2 as FVKESK. The V end lost 3 bases, the J end lost 1 base, and 12 bases lay between the germline ends. The CDR3 has 16 amino acids. DNA of the CDR3: TGTGCCAGCAGCCACTTGAGTGGGAGGAACACCGGGGAGCTGTTTTTT. Protein product: CASSHLSGRNTGELFF.

The chain recombines TRBV7-8 with TRBJ1-5, with 9 bases matching TRBD1. Unmatched junction bases numbered 6, after V lost 5 bases and J lost 7 bases. The CDR3 contains 14 residues. From germline, CDR1 is SGHVS and CDR2 FQNEAQ. CDR3 nucleotides: TGTGCCAGCAGCCCCCGGACAGGGGACCAGCCCCAGCATTTT. It is translated as CASSPRTGDQPQHF.

The chain carries TRBV14 and TRBJ2-1; the D call may be TRBD1 or TRBD2 (6 bases each). There are 15 residues in the CDR3. The V end was cut by 4 bases, the J end by 2 bases, with 12 bases between. CDR1 SGHDN and CDR2 FVKESK come from the germline V gene. The CDR3: CASSRWGAAYNEQFF. The CDR3 DNA follows: TGTGCCAGCAGCCGGTGGGGGGCGGCCTACAATGAGCAGTTCTTC.

The gene calls are TRBV2 and TRBJ2-1; D tentatively fits TRBD1 or TRBD2 (5 bases each). Trimming pared 7 bases from V and 0 bases from J, leaving 13 bases between. CDR1 is SNHLY, CDR2 FYNNEI, per germline. This CDR3 spans 15 amino acids. The CDR3 DNA reads TGTGCCAGCACCGCCGGGACCCTCTCCTACAATGAGCAGTTCTTC. This codes for CASTAGTLSYNEQFF.

The chain uses TRBV30 and TRBJ1-5, with 8 nucleotides matching TRBD1. The length of the CDR3 is 14 residues. Germline loops: CDR1 GTSNPN, CDR2 SVGIG (reference sequence). The trim removed 3 bases at V and 6 bases at J, leaving 7 bases unmatched. CDR3 DNA: TGTGCCTGGAGCTATGGACAGGGCGGTCAGCCCCAGCATTTT. Its protein product is CAWSYGQGGQPQHF.

The chain links TRBV6-6 to TRBJ1-5; D unresolved. This CDR3 comprises 15 residues. Germline V gives CDR1 MNHNY, CDR2 SVGAGI (reference sequence). V was cut by 6 bases and J by 3 bases, with 15 bases left in between. CDR3 sequence reads: CASSAQQYDNQPQHF. In nucleotides, the CDR3 is TGTGCCAGCAGCGCCCAGCAGTATGACAATCAGCCCCAGCATTTT.

The table lists this clone with a few counts. The rearrangement links TRBV28 to TRBJ1-1; D gene unclear. This CDR3 comprises 15 residues. Trimming cost V 7 bases and J 0 bases, with 15 bases left between them. Germline-derived CDR1 and CDR2 are MDHEN and SYDVKM. DNA of the CDR3: TGTGCCAGCACCCCCCGTGGCCTCATGAACACTGAAGCTTTCTTT. Translating it yields CASTPRGLMNTEAFF. The full variable domain, its missing parts supplied by reference TRBV28 and TRBJ1-1, is DVKVTQSSRYLVKRTGEKVFLECVQDMDHENMFWYRQDPGLGLRLIYFSYDVKMKEKGDIPEGYSVSREKKERFSLILESASTNQTSMYLCASTPRGLMNTEAFFGQGTRLTVV.

The V gene is TRBV10-3, the J gene TRBJ1-5; 9 nucleotides line up with TRBD1. The CDR3 consists of 16 residues. V dropped 4 bases and J dropped 0; count of bases not matched to a gene: 4. CDR1 is ENHRY and CDR2 is SYGVKD in the germline V gene. The CDR3 region is CAISGTGGNSNQPQHF. The CDR3 nucleotides are TGTGCCATCAGTGGCACAGGGGGCAATAGCAATCAGCCCCAGCATTTT.

The V call is TRBV6-5, the J call TRBJ1-6; the match to TRBD1 covers 7 bases. J was trimmed by 7 bases and V by 5 bases; bases with no gene match: 8. This CDR3 is built from 15 residues. Germline-derived CDR1 and CDR2 are MNHEY and SVGAGI. As DNA, the CDR3 is TGTGCCAGCAGTACGAGGGGGCAATACAATTCACCCCTCCACTTT. It codes for CASSTRGQYNSPLHF.

This clone was found a few times. The rearrangement uses TRBV5-4 and TRBJ2-1; D is uncertain. Germline V gives CDR1 SGHNT, CDR2 YYREEE (reference sequence). V gave up 2 bases and J gave up 5 bases, with 14 bases separating them. The CDR3 contains 15 residues. CDR3 sequence (DNA): TGTGCCAGCAGCTTCGAAACAGCTGGGCACAATGAGCAGTTCTTC. Residues: CASSFETAGHNEQFF.

This chain joins TRBV6-5 and TRBJ2-3, with 11 bases matching TRBD2. The junction had 6 bases not matched to a gene; V was cut back by 2 bases and J by 5 bases. CDR1 and CDR2 (germline): MNHEY, SVGAGI. CDR3 length: 16 residues. CDR3: CASSYRPTSGRDTQYF. The CDR3 DNA reads TGTGCCAGCAGTTACCGGCCTACTAGCGGGAGAGATACGCAGTATTTT.

The V and J genes are TRBV7-2 and TRBJ2-2; 10 bases map to TRBD2. The CDR3 loop spans 18 amino acids. Unmatched junction bases numbered 11, after V lost 5 bases and J lost 2 bases. Germline CDR1 SGHTA, CDR2 FQGNSA. CDR3 in DNA: TGTGCCAGCAGCCCCATTCCCGCTAGCGGGGGTAACACCGGGGAGCTGTTTTTT. Translated: CASSPIPASGGNTGELFF.

This clone showed up just once. The V call is TRBV24-1, the J call TRBJ1-4; tentatively, D is TRBD1 (5 bases). The CDR3 covers 14 residues. Germline CDR1 and CDR2: KGHDR and SFDVKD. V lost 7 bases and J 3 bases, leaving 11 bases between the germline ends. The chain's CDR3 is CATRQDTPNEKLFF. In nucleotides, the CDR3 is TGTGCCACCAGACAGGACACCCCTAATGAAAAACTGTTTTTT.

J is TRBJ1-4 and V is TRBV12-3 or TRBV12-4; D unclear. The ends were cut back, 3 bases at V and 12 bases at J, with 8 bases in the middle. CDR3 length: 11 amino acids. CDR3 protein: CASSFSGELFF. The CDR3 region has the DNA TGTGCCAGCAGTTTTTCCGGGGAACTGTTTTTT.

The genes are TRBV18 and TRBJ2-7; a possible D gene is TRBD2 (6 bases). This CDR3 comprises 16 residues. Trimming took 2 bases from V and 5 from J, leaving 19 bases between them. Germline V gene lookup returns CDR1 KGHSH and CDR2 LQKENI. This chain's CDR3 is CASSPVGRGLRDEQYF. CDR3 DNA: TGTGCCAGCTCACCAGTAGGTAGGGGACTCCGTGACGAGCAGTACTTC.

This chain joins TRBV12-3 or TRBV12-4 and TRBJ2-7; D is perhaps TRBD1 (6 bases). This CDR3 is built from 12 residues. V dropped 8 bases and J dropped 5 bases, with 13 bases sitting between them. The CDR3 region is CASATGGHEQYF. CDR3 DNA: TGTGCCAGCGCGACAGGAGGACACGAGCAGTACTTC.

This sequence joins TRBV6-1 and TRBJ1-1, with 8 bases lining up with TRBD1. Germline CDR1 is MNHNS and CDR2 is SASEGT. The CDR3 runs 14 residues. With V trimmed by 3 bases and J by 5 bases, 5 bases remained unmatched. The CDR3 nucleotides are TGTGCCAGCAGTGACAGGGGGCGGGGTACTGAAGCTTTCTTT. Its protein is CASSDRGRGTEAFF.

This chain uses TRBV11-2 with TRBJ1-3, with 8 bases lining up with TRBD1. The CDR3 totals 16 residues. The junction had 10 bases not matched to a gene; V was cut back by 5 bases and J by 4 bases. Germline values: CDR1 SGHAT, CDR2 FQNNGV. The CDR3 region is CASSARQGMGGNTIYF. CDR3 sequence (DNA): TGTGCCAGCAGCGCAAGACAGGGGATGGGGGGAAACACCATATATTTT.